The 6 T cell receptor beta chains below were found in one sample sequenced in a study of shared clonotypes between healthy human individuals. Assay: immunoSEQ multiplex PCR; the TCRdb copy retains only in-frame clones and omits some. The table records 1.6 million or so clones, 98% of them present only once. The sample consisted of naive CD4+ T cells sorted from blood. Indicated subset: CD45RA+ positively selected. Source of these receptors: a man aged 25 to 40 in good health.

The chain carries TRBV18 and TRBJ1-1, with D perhaps TRBD1 (5 bases). Germline loops: CDR1 KGHSH, CDR2 LQKENI. CDR3 length: 17 residues. Trimming pared 2 bases from V and 0 bases from J, leaving 16 bases between. The CDR3 protein is CASSPVVGGPVNTEAFF. The CDR3 coding sequence is TGTGCCAGCTCACCAGTAGTGGGGGGACCAGTGAACACTGAAGCTTTCTTT.

The chain is built from TRBV5-4 and TRBJ2-1; a weak D match, TRBD1 (5 bases). Germline CDR1 reads SGHNT; CDR2 reads YYREEE (reference sequence). The CDR3 length is 15 residues. The ends were cut back, 0 bases at V and 3 bases at J, with 10 bases in the middle. The CDR3 protein is CASSLDQGDYNEQFF. The DNA for the CDR3 is TGTGCCAGCAGCTTGGACCAAGGGGACTACAATGAGCAGTTCTTC. Full variable domain (missing parts from reference TRBV5-4 and TRBJ2-1): ETGVTQSPTHLIKTRGQQVTLRCSSQSGHNTVSWYQQALGQGPQFIFQYYREEENGRGNFPPRFSGLQFPNYSSELNVNALELDDSALYLCASSLDQGDYNEQFFGPGTRLTVL.

CDR3 protein: CSKQGTDTQYF. CDR3 DNA sequence: TGCTCTAAACAAGGAACAGATACGCAGTATTTT. This chain links TRBV20-1 with TRBJ2-3; D is undetermined. The germline V gene has CDR1 DFQATT and CDR2 SNEGSKA (reference sequence). CDR3 length equals 11 residues.

This chain uses TRBV5-1 with TRBJ2-2; no clear D gene. The V gene's germline CDR1 is SGHRS and CDR2 YFSETQ. Trimming left V 4 bases short and J 2 bases short, with 9 bases between. The CDR3 is 14 amino acids. In DNA form, the CDR3 reads TGCGCCAGCAGCCCTGGATCTAACACCGGGGAGCTGTTTTTT. Translating it yields CASSPGSNTGELFF.

The chain recombines TRBV5-4 with TRBJ2-1, with D maybe TRBD2 (6 bases). V was trimmed by 0 bases and J by 7 bases, leaving 14 bases between them. The germline gives CDR1 SGHNT, CDR2 YYREEE (reference sequence). CDR3 size: 15 residues. Here the CDR3 reads CASSLEAAGGNEQFF. CDR3 sequence (DNA): TGTGCCAGCAGCTTGGAGGCTGCCGGGGGTAATGAGCAGTTCTTC. Filled out from reference TRBV5-4 and TRBJ2-1, the complete variable domain reads ETGVTQSPTHLIKTRGQQVTLRCSSQSGHNTVSWYQQALGQGPQFIFQYYREEENGRGNFPPRFSGLQFPNYSSELNVNALELDDSALYLCASSLEAAGGNEQFFGPGTRLTVL.

The CDR3 here is CAWSGGSEQFF. DNA of the CDR3: TGTGCCTGGAGTGGGGGGAGCGAGCAGTTCTTC. The gene calls are TRBV30 and TRBJ2-1; D is perhaps TRBD1 or TRBD2 (5 bases each). The CDR3 has 11 amino acids. Germline values: CDR1 GTSNPN, CDR2 SVGIG (reference sequence). V gave up 1 base and J gave up 10 bases, with 8 bases separating them.